These 23 T cell receptor beta chains were all obtained from the same sample, sequenced in a study of blood T cell repertoires in COVID-19. TCRdb's copy holds only in-frame clones and misses some; the assay was immunoSEQ multiplex PCR. Of 45,000 to 70,000 clones listed, 80% to 85% are singletons. Sequencing was performed on peripheral blood. The receptors originated from an elderly woman with acute or convalescent COVID-19.

This sequence joins TRBV6-1 and TRBJ1-4, with 8 bases identical to TRBD1. The J segment lost 3 bases and the V segment lost 2 bases, leaving 14 bases of the junction unmatched. Germline V gene lookup returns CDR1 MNHNS and CDR2 SASEGT. CDR3 length: 19 amino acids. The CDR3, as DNA: TGTGCCAGCAGTGAATCTCGGAGGACAGGGAAAGTGTCTAATGAAAAACTGTTTTTT. It encodes CASSESRRTGKVSNEKLFF.

The chain employs TRBV27 and TRBJ1-2, with a possible D match to TRBD1 (6 bases). This CDR3 comprises 14 residues. The ends were cut back, 5 bases at V and 5 bases at J, with 15 bases in the middle. CDR1 and CDR2 from the germline V gene are MNHEY and SMNVEV (reference sequence). CDR3 sequence (DNA): TGTGCCAGCAGTAGTAGACAGGCCCCTTATGGCTACACCTTC. It translates to CASSSRQAPYGYTF.

This chain uses TRBV29-1 with TRBJ1-1, with D unclear. This CDR3 spans 17 amino acids. Trimming left V 3 bases short and J 5 bases short, with 25 bases between. CDR1 SQVTM and CDR2 ANQGSEA come from the germline V gene. CDR3 bases: TGCAGCGTTGACCGACGGGGATCCTCTTCGAGTGGTACTGAAGCTTTCTTT. Its translation is CSVDRRGSSSSGTEAFF.

The chain uses TRBV11-2 and TRBJ2-5; D is possibly TRBD2 (6 bases). V lost 8 bases to trimming and J lost 2 bases, with 15 bases between them. The CDR3 has 14 amino acids. Germline V CDR1 and CDR2: SGHAT, FQNNGV. The CDR3 bases are TGTGCCAGCGAGGAGGGTTGGGGACAAGAGACCCAGTACTTC. Translated: CASEEGWGQETQYF.

This sequence joins TRBV7-9 and TRBJ1-5; no clear D gene. CDR1 is SEHNR, CDR2 FQNEAQ, per germline (reference sequence). The V end was cut by 1 base, the J end by 5 bases, with 6 bases between. CDR3 length: 13 residues. CDR3 DNA: TGTGCCAGCAGCTTAGGTTCAGATCAGCCCCAGCATTTT. Amino acid sequence: CASSLGSDQPQHF.

The chain links TRBV7-3 to TRBJ2-2; D remains ambiguous. CDR3 length: 13 residues. Germline CDR1 reads SGHTA; CDR2 reads FQGTGA. V was trimmed by 5 bases and J by 6 bases, leaving 10 bases between them. The CDR3 coding sequence is TGTGCCAGCAGCAGCCGGGTCCCCGGGGAGCTGTTTTTT. It codes for CASSSRVPGELFF.

The table lists this clone with a few counts. The gene calls are TRBV27 and TRBJ1-6; D is perhaps TRBD1 (6 bases). The germline gives CDR1 MNHEY, CDR2 SMNVEV (reference sequence). This CDR3 region has 18 residues. The V end was cut by 6 bases, the J end by 0 bases, with 18 bases between. The CDR3 sequence: CASSFRYRESSYNSPLHF. The CDR3 coding sequence is TGTGCCAGCAGCTTCAGGTACAGGGAGAGCTCCTATAATTCACCCCTCCACTTT.

This rearrangement joins TRBV4-2 to TRBJ1-2; 10 bases align to TRBD1. Germline CDR1 reads LGHNA; CDR2 reads YNFKEQ. V lost 8 bases and J lost 0; bases outside the gene matches: 12. The CDR3 covers 17 residues. CDR3 amino acids: CASADRTGGEANYGYTF. CDR3 DNA: TGTGCCAGCGCCGATAGGACAGGGGGTGAAGCTAACTATGGCTACACCTTC.

This clone was seen a single time. The genes are TRBV10-3 and TRBJ1-5; 8 bases match TRBD1. Germline V lookup: CDR1 ENHRY, CDR2 SYGVKD. V dropped 5 bases and J dropped 5; count of bases not matched to a gene: 2. This CDR3 has 13 amino acids. CDR3 amino acids: CAISSGGDQPQHF. CDR3 bases: TGTGCCATCAGTTCAGGGGGCGATCAGCCCCAGCATTTT.

The chain links TRBV4-2 to TRBJ2-1, with D perhaps TRBD2 (6 bases). CDR3 size: 13 residues. The V end lost 3 bases, the J end lost 6 bases, and 9 bases lay between the germline ends. Germline V gene lookup returns CDR1 LGHNA and CDR2 YNFKEQ. In nucleotides, the CDR3 is TGTGCCAGCAGCCAGGAGGGACTCAATGAGCAGTTCTTC. Protein sequence: CASSQEGLNEQFF.

The chain joins TRBV10-1 to TRBJ1-2; tentatively, D is TRBD1 (6 bases). Germline lookup yields CDR1 WNHNN and CDR2 SYGVQD (reference sequence). The V gene lost 5 bases and the J gene lost 10 bases, with 23 bases spanning the gap. The CDR3 length is 15 residues. CDR3 residues: CASSPKSGTPTFYTF. Here the CDR3 DNA reads TGCGCCAGCAGTCCCAAGTCCGGGACACCGACTTTCTACACCTTC.

On this clone: No DNA is shown, since the ends of the CDR3 on it are uncertain; the CDR3 is the one TCRdb lists. The identical CDR3 is also encoded by other nucleotide sequences in the sample. The rearrangement links TRBV5-4 to TRBJ1-1; the listed D gene, TRBD1, was not tested against the DNA. Looked up from germline, CDR1 is SGHNT and CDR2 is YYREEE (reference sequence). The CDR3 extends over 16 residues, inclusive of both ends. The CDR3 sequence is CASSWGTGAMNTEAFF.

This clone was counted once. The CDR3: CASSLGPGGEKLFF. CDR3 sequence (DNA): TGTGCCAGCAGCTTAGGGCCAGGGGGTGAAAAACTGTTTTTT. This chain links TRBV11-2 with TRBJ1-4; 7 bases are shared with TRBD1. Per germline, CDR1 SGHAT and CDR2 FQNNGV. After removal of 1 base from V and 7 bases from J, the junction contained 3 bases not matched to a gene. The CDR3 totals 14 residues.

This chain uses TRBV10-1 with TRBJ1-1, with D unresolved. CDR3 length: 13 amino acids. CDR1 is WNHNN and CDR2 is SYGVQD in the germline V gene (reference sequence). Deletions cut 4 bases from V and 1 base from J, with 7 bases between. Here the CDR3 DNA reads TGCGCCAGCAGTGGGTCCAAGAACACTGAAGCTTTCTTT. Translation: CASSGSKNTEAFF.

The rearrangement joins TRBV29-1 to TRBJ1-1, with 8 positions matching TRBD1. Trimming removed 0 bases from V and 11 bases from J; junction bases left unmatched: 8. Germline V gene lookup returns CDR1 SQVTM and CDR2 ANQGSEA. This CDR3 contains 13 residues. CDR3 DNA sequence: TGCAGCGTTGAAGATCTCAGGGGGCTGGAGGCTTTCTTT. Translation: CSVEDLRGLEAFF.

The chain combines TRBV4-1 with TRBJ2-2, with D tentatively TRBD1 (5 bases). Germline loops: CDR1 MGHRA, CDR2 YSYEKL. V dropped 3 bases and J dropped 4 bases, with 12 bases sitting between them. The CDR3 sequence is 15 residues long. The CDR3 region is CASSHQQALTGELFF. The CDR3 DNA is TGCGCCAGCAGCCACCAACAGGCCCTCACCGGGGAGCTGTTTTTT.

The CDR3 DNA reads TGCGCCAGCAGCCCGGGACTAGTTTACGAGCAGTACTTC. Translated, it gives CASSPGLVYEQYF. The V and J genes are TRBV5-1 and TRBJ2-7, with TRBD2 matching 8 bases. V trimming: 4 bases; J trimming: 4 bases; junction bases outside the gene matches: 4. Germline lookup yields CDR1 SGHRS and CDR2 YFSETQ. The CDR3 contains 13 residues.

This clone was observed a single time. The chain has TRBV18 and TRBJ1-1; tentative D call: TRBD1 (5 bases). CDR3 size: 15 residues. Trimming took off 1 base at V and 3 bases at J, with 12 bases between the two ends. CDR1 is KGHSH, CDR2 LQKENI, per germline. The CDR3 DNA follows: TGTGCCAGCTCACCACTAGGCTTAGGGGACACTGAAGCTTTCTTT. Protein sequence: CASSPLGLGDTEAFF. The variable domain in full, completed from reference TRBV18 and TRBJ1-1, reads NAGVMQNPRHLVRRRGQEARLRCSPMKGHSHVYWYRQLPEEGLKFMVYLQKENIIDESGMPKERFSAEFPKEGPSILRIQQVVRGDSAAYFCASSPLGLGDTEAFFGQGTRLTVV.

On this clone itself: This sample includes further DNA sequences coding for the same CDR3. The rearrangement uses TRBV5-6 and TRBJ1-2, with D perhaps TRBD1 (6 bases). Germline V gene lookup returns CDR1 SGHDT and CDR2 YYEEEE. V lost 4 bases to trimming and J lost 5 bases, with 12 bases between them. This CDR3 has 13 amino acids. The CDR3 reads CASSPGRGYGYTF. CDR3 bases: TGTGCCAGCAGCCCCGGAAGGGGGTATGGCTACACCTTC.

The genes are TRBV4-1 and TRBJ1-4; a possible D gene is TRBD1 (5 bases). The CDR3 is 16 residues long. CDR1 is MGHRA and CDR2 is YSYEKL in the germline V gene. V lost 2 bases and J lost 7, with 17 bases in between. The CDR3, as DNA: TGCGCCAGCAGCCAATGGGGGGAATCGAGTATTGAAAAACTGTTTTTT. This translates into CASSQWGESSIEKLFF.

V usage is TRBV5-5 and J usage is TRBJ2-7, with 7 bases fitting TRBD2. The CDR3 is 15 residues long. Trimming removed 1 base from V and 3 bases from J; junction bases left unmatched: 7. Germline V gene sequence: CDR1 SGHKS, CDR2 YYEKEE (reference sequence). CDR3 loop: CASSLRRLADYEQYF. The CDR3 DNA reads as TGTGCCAGCAGCTTGCGCAGGCTAGCGGACTACGAGCAGTACTTC.

The J gene is TRBJ1-2, the V gene TRBV4-1; 11 positions agree with TRBD1. CDR1 is MGHRA, CDR2 YSYEKL, per germline. Trimming removed 0 bases from V and 4 bases from J; junction bases left unmatched: 13. This CDR3 is built from 19 residues. CDR3 residues: CASSQDLGGQGARSYGYTF. The CDR3 bases are TGCGCCAGCAGCCAAGATCTGGGCGGACAGGGGGCGCGGAGCTATGGCTACACCTTC.

CDR3 bases: TGCGCCAGCAGCCAGCCAGGACAGGGGGCGTCCTACGAGCAGTACTTC. It is translated as CASSQPGQGASYEQYF. The J gene is TRBJ2-7, the V gene TRBV4-1; 11 bases line up with TRBD1. Germline values: CDR1 MGHRA, CDR2 YSYEKL. V gave up 3 bases and J gave up 1 base; unmatched junction bases: 5. The CDR3 spans 16 residues.